The T cell receptor (beta chain) under discussion was sequenced for a study of T cell responses to AZD1222 COVID-19 vaccine. The CDR3 has 15 amino acids. CDR1 and CDR2 (germline): ENHRY, SYGVKD. Trimming took 2 bases from V and 2 from J; bases not matched to a gene: 2. The method was immunoSEQ multiplex PCR; TCRdb's version includes in-frame clones alone and lacks a portion of them. This repertoire shows some 150,000 clones, roughly 93% found once; its top ten account for approximately 0.96%. Specimen: peripheral blood, collected on day 0 of MenACWY control vaccination. J is TRBJ2-3 and V is TRBV10-3; 9 bases are a match to TRBD2. The receptor's source is an adult in good health. CDR3 loop: CAISELAGTTDTQYF. CDR3 coding DNA: TGTGCCATCAGTGAGCTAGCGGGGACCACAGATACGCAGTATTTT.